This T cell receptor (beta chain) originates from a study of cytomegalovirus exposure and HLA in healthy donors. V lost 6 bases, J lost 3 bases, and 3 bases stayed unmatched. Per germline, CDR1 LNHDA and CDR2 SQIVND (reference sequence). The CDR3 runs to 14 residues. PCR primers comprised 60 Vbeta and 13 Jbeta primers. Assay used: immunoSEQ multiplex PCR; TCRdb lists only in-frame clones, some missing. The data contain about 130,000 clones, around 73% of them singletons. As concerns this clone: Its antigen is not identified.

Study results and caveats: Fewer N-insertions (relative to the roughly 720-donor mean) were reportedly seen in an Asian-associated ancestry cluster in a later analysis. At a 0.05 false discovery rate, a later analysis found some 17,000 TCR beta sequences to be associated with HLA alleles. The classifier reportedly diagnosed cytomegalovirus status with high sensitivity and specificity.

The sequence was collected from a female donor in good health and CMV-seronegative. Sequencing was done on a sample of PBMCs. The rearrangement joins TRBV19 to TRBJ2-7; TRBD2 matches 12 bases. The CDR3 DNA reads TGTGCCAGTAGCAAACTAGCGGGAGGCTACGAGCAGTACTTC. The encoded protein is CASSKLAGGYEQYF.